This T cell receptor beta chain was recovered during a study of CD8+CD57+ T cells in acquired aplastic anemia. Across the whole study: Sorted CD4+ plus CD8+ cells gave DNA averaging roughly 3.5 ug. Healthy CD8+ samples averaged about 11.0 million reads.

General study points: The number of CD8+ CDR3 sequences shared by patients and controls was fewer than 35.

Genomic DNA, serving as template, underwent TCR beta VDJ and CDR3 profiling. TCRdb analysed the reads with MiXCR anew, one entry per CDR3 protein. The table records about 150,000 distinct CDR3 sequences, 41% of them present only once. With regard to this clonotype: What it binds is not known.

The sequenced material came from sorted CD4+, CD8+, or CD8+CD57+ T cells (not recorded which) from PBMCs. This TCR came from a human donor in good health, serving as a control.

CDR3 in DNA: TGTGCCAGCAGTGCCTTACAGGTTAACTATGGCTACACCTTC. Its protein product is CASSALQVNYGYTF. The chain carries TRBV2 and TRBJ1-2, with D possibly being TRBD1 (5 bases). V was cut by 4 bases and J by 1 base, with 10 bases left in between. The CDR3 contains 14 residues. The germline CDR1 and CDR2 sequences are SNHLY and FYNNEI. Complete variable domain (other parts from reference TRBV2 and TRBJ1-2): EPEVTQTPSHQVTQMGQEVILRCVPISNHLYFYWYRQILGQKVEFLVSFYNNEISEKSEIFDDQFSVERPDGSNFTLKIRSTKLEDSAMYFCASSALQVNYGYTFGSGTRLTVV.